The clone carrying this T cell receptor beta chain has ten or more counts. Its cognate antigen is unknown. Germline CDR1 SNHLY, CDR2 FYNNEI. Trimming removed 7 bases from V and 3 bases from J, with 12 bases in between. The CDR3 consists of 13 residues. The treatment is: oral pan-JAK inhibitor, 5-10 mg twice daily. Researchers gathered lesional scalp punch biopsies and peripheral blood from patients with alopecia areata. These data come from a study of CD8+ T cells in alopecia areata. At the level of the study: At a dose of 5 to 10 mg twice daily, oral tofacitinib was given to treated patients. General observations from the study: More clonal than normal scalp was lesional scalp, particularly alopecia totalis/universalis.

Extracted from the samples, RNA was reverse transcribed into cDNA to serve as the sequencing template. Repertoires were generated with immunoSEQ multiplex PCR, while TCRdb's copy carries only in-frame clones and drops some. The data contain about 180,000 clones, approximately 51% of them seen just once; the ten biggest clones take up about 9.5%. Sequencing was performed on CD8+ T cells sorted from blood, taken around week 54, from a patient treated with tofacitinib. The chain combines TRBV2 with TRBJ2-5; D is unclear. The receptor comes from a human donor with alopecia areata. CDR3 bases: TGTGCCAGCAACAACGTGTTCGAAGAGACCCAGTACTTC. This gives the protein CASNNVFEETQYF.